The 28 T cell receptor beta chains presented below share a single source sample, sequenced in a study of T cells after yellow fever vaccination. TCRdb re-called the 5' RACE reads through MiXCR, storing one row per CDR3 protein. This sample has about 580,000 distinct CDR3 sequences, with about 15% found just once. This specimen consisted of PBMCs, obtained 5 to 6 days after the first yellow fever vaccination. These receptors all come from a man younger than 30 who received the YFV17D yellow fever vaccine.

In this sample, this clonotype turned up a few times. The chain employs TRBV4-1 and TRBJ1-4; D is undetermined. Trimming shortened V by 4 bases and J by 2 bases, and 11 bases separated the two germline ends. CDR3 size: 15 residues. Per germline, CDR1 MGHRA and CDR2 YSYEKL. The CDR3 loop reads CASSRVGVTNEKLFF. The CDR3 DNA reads TGCGCCAGCAGCCGAGTTGGAGTGACTAATGAAAAACTGTTTTTT.

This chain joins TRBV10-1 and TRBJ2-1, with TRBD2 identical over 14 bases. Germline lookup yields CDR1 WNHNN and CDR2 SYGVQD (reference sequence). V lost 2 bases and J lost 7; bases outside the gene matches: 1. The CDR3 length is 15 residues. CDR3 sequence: CASSEGTSGGNEQFF. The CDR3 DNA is TGCGCCAGCAGTGAGGGGACTAGCGGGGGAAATGAGCAGTTCTTC.

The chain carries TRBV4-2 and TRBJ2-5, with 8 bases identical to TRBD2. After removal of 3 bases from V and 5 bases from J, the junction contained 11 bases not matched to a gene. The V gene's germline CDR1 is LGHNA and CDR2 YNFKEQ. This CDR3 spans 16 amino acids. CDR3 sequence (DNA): TGTGCCAGCAGCCAGGGTAGCGGGGACTCTGGGGAGACCCAGTACTTC. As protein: CASSQGSGDSGETQYF.

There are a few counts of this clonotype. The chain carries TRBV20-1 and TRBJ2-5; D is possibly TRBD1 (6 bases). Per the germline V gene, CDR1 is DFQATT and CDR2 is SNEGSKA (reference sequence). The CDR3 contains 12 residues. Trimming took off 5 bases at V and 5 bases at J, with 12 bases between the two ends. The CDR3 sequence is CSAGRQEETQYF. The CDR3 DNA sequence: TGCAGTGCTGGAAGACAGGAGGAGACCCAGTACTTC.

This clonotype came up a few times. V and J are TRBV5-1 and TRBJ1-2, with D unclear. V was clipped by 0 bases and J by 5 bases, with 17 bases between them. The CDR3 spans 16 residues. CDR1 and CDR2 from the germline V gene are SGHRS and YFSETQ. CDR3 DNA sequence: TGCGCCAGCAGCTTGGTGATAACGGCCCCCCGGTATGGCTACACCTTC. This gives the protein CASSLVITAPRYGYTF.

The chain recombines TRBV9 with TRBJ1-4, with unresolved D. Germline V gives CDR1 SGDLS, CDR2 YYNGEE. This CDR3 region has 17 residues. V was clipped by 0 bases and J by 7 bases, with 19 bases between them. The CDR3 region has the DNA TGTGCCAGCAGCGTAGACGCGGCAGCCGGGTCGGGTGAAAAACTGTTTTTT. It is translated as CASSVDAAAGSGEKLFF.

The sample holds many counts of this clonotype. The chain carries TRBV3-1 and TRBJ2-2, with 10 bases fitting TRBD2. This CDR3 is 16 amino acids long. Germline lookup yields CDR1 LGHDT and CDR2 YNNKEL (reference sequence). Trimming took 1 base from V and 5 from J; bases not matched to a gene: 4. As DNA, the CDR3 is TGTGCCAGCAGCCAAGGTCTAGCGGGAGCAACCGGGGAGCTGTTTTTT. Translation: CASSQGLAGATGELFF.

CDR3 nucleotide sequence: TGCAGCGTTTCCCTCACGGGGGACAGTCGTGGCTACACCTTC. It yields the protein CSVSLTGDSRGYTF. V is TRBV29-1 and J is TRBJ1-2, with 7 bases identical to TRBD1. The V segment lost 5 bases and the J segment 7 bases; nucleotides outside the gene matches: 13. The CDR3 covers 14 residues. Germline values: CDR1 SQVTM, CDR2 ANQGSEA. Combining the CDR3 with reference TRBV29-1 and TRBJ1-2 gives the whole variable domain SAVISQKPSRDICQRGTSLTIQCQVDSQVTMMFWYRQQPGQSLTLIATANQGSEATYESGFVIDKFPISRPNLTFSTLTVSNMSPEDSSIYLCSVSLTGDSRGYTFGSGTRLTVV.

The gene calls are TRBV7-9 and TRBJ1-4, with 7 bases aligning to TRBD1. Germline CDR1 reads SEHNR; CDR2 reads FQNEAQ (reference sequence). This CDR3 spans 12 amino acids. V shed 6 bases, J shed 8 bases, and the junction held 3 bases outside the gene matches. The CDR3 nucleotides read TGTGCCAGCAGTGGGGGACAGGAAAAACTGTTTTTT. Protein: CASSGGQEKLFF.

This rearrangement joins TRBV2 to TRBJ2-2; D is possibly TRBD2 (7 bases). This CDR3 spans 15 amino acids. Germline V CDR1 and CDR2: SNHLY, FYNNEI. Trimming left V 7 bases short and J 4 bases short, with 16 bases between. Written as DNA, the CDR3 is TGTGCCAGCAAAGGGAGGGGGGGCTTCACCGGGGAGCTGTTTTTT. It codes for CASKGRGGFTGELFF.

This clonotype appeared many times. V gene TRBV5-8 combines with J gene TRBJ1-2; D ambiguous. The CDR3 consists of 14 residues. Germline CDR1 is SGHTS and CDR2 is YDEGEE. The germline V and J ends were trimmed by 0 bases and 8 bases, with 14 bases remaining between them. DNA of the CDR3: TGTGCCAGCAGCTTGGTCCCGCCCCGTCAAGGCTACACCTTC. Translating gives CASSLVPPRQGYTF.

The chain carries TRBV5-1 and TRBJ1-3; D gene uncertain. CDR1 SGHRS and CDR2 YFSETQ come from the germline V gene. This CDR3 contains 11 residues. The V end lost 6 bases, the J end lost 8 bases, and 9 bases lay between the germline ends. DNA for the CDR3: TGCGCCAGCAAACGACTGGACACCATATATTTT. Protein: CASKRLDTIYF. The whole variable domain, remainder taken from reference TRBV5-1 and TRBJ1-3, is KAGVTQTPRYLIKTRGQQVTLSCSPISGHRSVSWYQQTPGQGLQFLFEYFSETQRNKGNFPGRFSGRQFSNSRSEMNVSTLELGDSALYLCASKRLDTIYFGEGSWLTVV.

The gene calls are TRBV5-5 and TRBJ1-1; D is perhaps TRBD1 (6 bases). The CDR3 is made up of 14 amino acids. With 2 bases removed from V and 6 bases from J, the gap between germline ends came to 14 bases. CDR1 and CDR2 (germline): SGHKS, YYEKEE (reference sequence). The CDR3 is CASSFWGRGAEAFF. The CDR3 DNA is TGTGCCAGCAGCTTTTGGGGGCGCGGGGCTGAAGCTTTCTTT.

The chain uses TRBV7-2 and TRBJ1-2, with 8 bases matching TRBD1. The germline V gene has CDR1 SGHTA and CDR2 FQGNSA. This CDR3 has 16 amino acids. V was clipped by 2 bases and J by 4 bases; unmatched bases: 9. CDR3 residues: CASSLPRTGTPYGYTF. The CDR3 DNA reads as TGTGCCAGCAGCTTACCCAGGACAGGGACCCCCTATGGCTACACCTTC.

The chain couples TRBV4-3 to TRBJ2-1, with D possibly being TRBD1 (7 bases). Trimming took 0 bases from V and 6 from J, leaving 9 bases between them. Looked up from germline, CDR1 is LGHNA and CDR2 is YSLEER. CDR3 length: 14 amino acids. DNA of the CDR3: TGCGCCAGCAGCCAAGACAGGGGGGCCAATGAGCAGTTCTTC. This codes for CASSQDRGANEQFF.

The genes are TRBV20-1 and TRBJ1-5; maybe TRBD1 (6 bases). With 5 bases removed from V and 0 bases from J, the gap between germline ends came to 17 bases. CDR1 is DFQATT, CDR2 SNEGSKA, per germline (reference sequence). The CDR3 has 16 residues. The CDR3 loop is CSAGAQGFLSNQPQHF. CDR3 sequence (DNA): TGCAGTGCTGGGGCACAGGGATTTCTTAGCAATCAGCCCCAGCATTTT.

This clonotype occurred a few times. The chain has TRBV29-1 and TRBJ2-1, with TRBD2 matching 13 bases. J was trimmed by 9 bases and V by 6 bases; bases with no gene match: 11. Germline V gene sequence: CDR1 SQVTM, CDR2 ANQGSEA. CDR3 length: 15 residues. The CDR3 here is CSVKGLAGLGGEQFF. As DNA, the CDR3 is TGCAGCGTGAAGGGACTAGCGGGGCTGGGAGGTGAGCAGTTCTTC.

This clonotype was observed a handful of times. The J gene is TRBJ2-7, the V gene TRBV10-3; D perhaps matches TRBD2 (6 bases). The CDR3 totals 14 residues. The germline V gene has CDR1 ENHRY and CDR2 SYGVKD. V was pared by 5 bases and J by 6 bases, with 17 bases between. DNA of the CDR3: TGTGCCATCAGTCCAGTAGGAGGGCTGAGCGAGCAGTACTTC. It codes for CAISPVGGLSEQYF.

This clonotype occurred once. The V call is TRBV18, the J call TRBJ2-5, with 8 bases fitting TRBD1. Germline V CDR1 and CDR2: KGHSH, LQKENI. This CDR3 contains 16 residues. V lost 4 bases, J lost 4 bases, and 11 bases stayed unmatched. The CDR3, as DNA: TGTGCCAGCTCACGCGGCCCTCAGGGGGCCCGAGAGACCCAGTACTTC. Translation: CASSRGPQGARETQYF.

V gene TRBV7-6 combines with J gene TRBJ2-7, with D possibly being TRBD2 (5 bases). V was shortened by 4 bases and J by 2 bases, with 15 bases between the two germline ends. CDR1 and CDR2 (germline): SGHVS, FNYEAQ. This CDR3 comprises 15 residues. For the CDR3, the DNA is TGTGCCAGCAGCTCTTCCACCGGGATCCCCTACGAGCAGTACTTC. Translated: CASSSSTGIPYEQYF.

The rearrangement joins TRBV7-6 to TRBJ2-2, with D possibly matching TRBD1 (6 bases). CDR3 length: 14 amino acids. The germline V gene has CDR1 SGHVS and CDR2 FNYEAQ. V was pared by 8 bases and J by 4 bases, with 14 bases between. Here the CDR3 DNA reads TGTGCCAGCCAACTAGGGGGACGCACCGGGGAGCTGTTTTTT. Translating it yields CASQLGGRTGELFF.

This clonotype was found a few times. CDR3 sequence reads: CATSYQDTQYF. Here the CDR3 DNA reads TGTGCCACCAGTTACCAAGATACGCAGTATTTT. The J gene is TRBJ2-3, the V gene TRBV24-1; D gene ambiguous. The germline CDR1 and CDR2 sequences are KGHDR and SFDVKD. The CDR3 has 11 amino acids. The germline V and J ends were trimmed by 6 bases and 5 bases, with 5 bases remaining between them.

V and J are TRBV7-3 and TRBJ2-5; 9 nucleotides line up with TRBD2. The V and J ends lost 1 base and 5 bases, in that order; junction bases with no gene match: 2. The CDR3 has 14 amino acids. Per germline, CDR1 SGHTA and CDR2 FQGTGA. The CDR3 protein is CASSLSGGDETQYF. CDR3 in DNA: TGTGCCAGCAGCTTAAGCGGGGGGGATGAGACCCAGTACTTC.

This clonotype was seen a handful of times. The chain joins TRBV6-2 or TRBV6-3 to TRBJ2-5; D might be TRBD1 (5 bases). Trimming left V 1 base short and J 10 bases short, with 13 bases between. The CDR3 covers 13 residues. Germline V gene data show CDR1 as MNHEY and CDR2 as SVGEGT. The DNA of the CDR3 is TGTGCCAGCAGTTACTTTGACAGCAGCGTCCAGTACTTC. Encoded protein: CASSYFDSSVQYF.

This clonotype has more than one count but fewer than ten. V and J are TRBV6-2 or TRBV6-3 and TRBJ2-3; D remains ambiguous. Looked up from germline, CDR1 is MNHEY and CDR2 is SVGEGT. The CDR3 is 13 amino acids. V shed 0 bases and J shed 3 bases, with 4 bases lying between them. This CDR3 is CASSYSTTDTQYF. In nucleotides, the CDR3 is TGTGCCAGCAGTTACTCGACAACAGATACGCAGTATTTT.

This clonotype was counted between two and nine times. In DNA form, the CDR3 reads TGCAGTGCGGACTTTGGGCAGGGAGGACCGCAGTACTTC. Amino acid sequence: CSADFGQGGPQYF. This rearrangement joins TRBV20-1 to TRBJ2-7; TRBD2 is a possible D gene (6 bases). The CDR3 extends over 13 amino acids. Per germline, CDR1 DFQATT and CDR2 SNEGSKA (reference sequence). V was pared by 6 bases and J by 9 bases, with 21 bases between.

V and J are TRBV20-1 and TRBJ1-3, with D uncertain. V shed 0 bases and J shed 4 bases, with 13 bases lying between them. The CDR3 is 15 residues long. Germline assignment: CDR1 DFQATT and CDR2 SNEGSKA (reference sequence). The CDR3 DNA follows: TGCAGTGCTAGAGATTTATCCAGTGCCGGAAACACCATATATTTT. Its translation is CSARDLSSAGNTIYF.

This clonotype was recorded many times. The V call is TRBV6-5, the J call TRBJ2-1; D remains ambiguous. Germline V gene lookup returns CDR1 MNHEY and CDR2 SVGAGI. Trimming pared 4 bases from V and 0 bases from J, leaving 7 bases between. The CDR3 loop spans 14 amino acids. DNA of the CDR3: TGTGCCAGCAGTTGGCCAGGCTCCTACAATGAGCAGTTCTTC. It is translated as CASSWPGSYNEQFF.